The 7 T cell receptor beta chains below all came from one sample that was sequenced in a study of shared clonotypes between healthy human individuals. Assay: immunoSEQ multiplex PCR; the TCRdb copy retains only in-frame clones and omits some. The sample holds roughly 450,000 clones, 70% to 80% seen once. The sample consisted of PBMCs. The source is a middle-aged woman in good health. Some clones in this sample may be carry-over from other donors' samples.

J is TRBJ2-7 and V is TRBV27, with a possible D match to TRBD1 (5 bases). The germline V gene has CDR1 MNHEY and CDR2 SMNVEV (reference sequence). The V and J ends lost 8 bases and 2 bases respectively, with 16 bases between them. There are 14 residues in the CDR3. CDR3 DNA sequence: TGTGCCAGCCGCGAAGAGGACACGACCTACGAGCAGTACTTC. Translation: CASREEDTTYEQYF.

This clone was recorded a few times. The chain carries TRBV29-1 and TRBJ1-1, with D maybe TRBD1 (6 bases). The V gene's germline CDR1 is SQVTM and CDR2 ANQGSEA. This CDR3 has 11 residues. V was trimmed by 5 bases and J by 6 bases, leaving 10 bases between them. In DNA form, the CDR3 reads TGCAGCGTTCCCAGGGGACCTGAAGCTTTCTTT. Protein: CSVPRGPEAFF.

This clone was seen a single time. The chain combines TRBV7-3 with TRBJ2-7; 7 bases match TRBD2. Germline V gene data show CDR1 as SGHTA and CDR2 as FQGTGA. Losses at the gene ends were 8 bases for V and 6 bases for J; bases not matched to a gene: 10. The CDR3 has 13 residues. The CDR3 spells CASGGGPAGEQYF. The CDR3 nucleotides are TGTGCCAGCGGGGGAGGGCCAGCGGGCGAGCAGTACTTC.

The J gene is TRBJ1-4, the V gene TRBV6-5; no definite D call. Germline lookup yields CDR1 MNHEY and CDR2 SVGAGI. V shed 6 bases and J shed 0 bases, with 5 bases lying between them. This CDR3 region has 13 residues. CDR3 residues: CASRRSTNEKLFF. DNA for the CDR3: TGTGCCAGCAGACGGTCAACTAATGAAAAACTGTTTTTT.

V is TRBV9 and J is TRBJ2-2, with 10 positions matching TRBD2. The V gene end was trimmed by 0 bases and the J gene end by 5 bases; junction bases not matched to a gene: 4. The CDR3 has 16 amino acids. Germline values: CDR1 SGDLS, CDR2 YYNGEE. As DNA, the CDR3 is TGTGCCAGCAGCGTAGACGTAGCGGGAGGTACCGGGGAGCTGTTTTTT. This gives the protein CASSVDVAGGTGELFF.

The chain recombines TRBV10-2 with TRBJ2-1; D is unclear. Trimming shortened V by 6 bases and J by 2 bases, and 5 bases separated the two germline ends. Germline assignment: CDR1 WSHSY and CDR2 SAAADI. This CDR3 is built from 12 residues. CDR3 loop: CASRSAYNEQFF. The CDR3 coding sequence is TGCGCCAGCAGGTCAGCCTACAATGAGCAGTTCTTC.

This clone was picked up one time. The chain combines TRBV6-1 with TRBJ2-3; D possibly corresponds to TRBD2 (8 bases). CDR1 is MNHNS and CDR2 is SASEGT in the germline V gene. Trimming left V 4 bases short and J 0 bases short, with 20 bases between. The CDR3 extends over 18 amino acids. The CDR3 loop reads CASSGPGLGTASTDTQYF. For the CDR3, the DNA is TGTGCCAGCAGTGGACCGGGACTAGGGACAGCTAGCACAGATACGCAGTATTTT.